The rows below give T cell receptor beta chains drawn from one sample of a study of PD-L1 blockade in urothelial cancer. Using immunoSEQ multiplex PCR, the repertoire was profiled, and TCRdb retains in-frame clones only, with some absent. This sample carries tens of thousands of clones, roughly 80% of them seen once, and the ten largest clones take 5.7%. The specimen comprised PBMCs, sampled around atezolizumab (anti-PD-L1) treatment. These receptors all come from a man aged 65 to 85 with urothelial cancer. CDR3s include the opening cysteine and the closing phenylalanine or tryptophan. D genes are given only for firm matches. The listing skips clone size in some rows; elsewhere it reads once, few, many or a size class.

few,NA,TRBJ1-4,TRBV7-9,TGTGCCAGCAGCCGGGATCTGGCAACTAATGAAAAACTGTTTTTT,CASSRDLATNEKLFF
NA,TRBD1,TRBJ2-2,TRBV6-1,TGTGCCAGCAGTGCCTCGGGACAGGGAGGCCGGGAGCTGTTTTTT,CASSASGQGGRELFF
NA,NA,TRBJ2-6,TRBV4-3,TGCGCCAGCAGCCTTACCCTAGTTACGGTTAGCTCTGGGGCCAACGTCCTGACTTTC,CASSLTLVTVSSGANVLTF
few,NA,TRBJ2-7,TRBV10-1,TGCGCCAGCAGGGCGGGACGACCCGGTAGCGAGCAGTACTTC,CASRAGRPGSEQYF
few,NA,TRBJ2-7,TRBV6-6,TGTGCCAGCAGCACCGGGGGCGAGCAGTACTTC,CASSTGGEQYF
NA,NA,TRBJ1-2,TRBV7-8,TGTGCCAGCAGCCGTAGTGGGCAGGGAAGAGACTATGGCTACACCTTC,CASSRSGQGRDYGYTF
NA,NA,TRBJ2-7,TRBV27,TGTGCCAGCAGTTTAATAGGGACTGCATCCCGGCAGTACTTC,CASSLIGTASRQYF
NA,NA,TRBJ2-3,TRBV7-6,TGTGCCAGCAGCCCGGGCGTCAGGAGGACTAGCACAGATACGCAGTATTTT,CASSPGVRRTSTDTQYF
NA,TRBD1,TRBJ2-7,TRBV5-1,TGCGCCAGCAGCTCTACCGGGACAGGGGAAGGCGAGCAGTACTTC,CASSSTGTGEGEQYF
NA,TRBD1,TRBJ1-1,TRBV11-2,TGTGCCAGCAGCTTCGACAGGGACACTGAAGCTTTCTTT,CASSFDRDTEAFF
NA,TRBD1,TRBJ1-1,TRBV19,TGTGCCAGTCCAGGGGGGACTGAAGCTTTCTTT,CASPGGTEAFF
NA,TRBD2,TRBJ2-7,TRBV10-3,TGTGCCACGGCTTTAGCGGGAGGGCCCCTCGAGCAGTACTTC,CATALAGGPLEQYF
once,NA,TRBJ2-3,TRBV29-1,TGCAGCGTTGCGCCGCAGGGGAGTGGCACAGATACGCAGTATTTT,CSVAPQGSGTDTQYF
NA,TRBD1,TRBJ1-2,TRBV11-1,TGTGCCAGCAGCGGCCAGGGGGCAGGCTATGGCTACACCTTC,CASSGQGAGYGYTF
NA,TRBD1,TRBJ2-5,TRBV29-1,TGCAGCGTCGACAGGGAAGAGACCCAGTACTTC,CSVDREETQYF
NA,NA,TRBJ2-5,TRBV7-3,TGTGCCAGCAGCCTCGGTGGGGCCGCCGAGACCCAGTACTTC,CASSLGGAAETQYF
NA,TRBD1,TRBJ2-3,TRBV9,TGTGCCAGCAGCGCTCCGGGACAGGGATTAGCAGATACGCAGTATTTT,CASSAPGQGLADTQYF
NA,NA,TRBJ1-1,TRBV7-9,TGTGCCAGCAGCTTAAACAGTCAGGGGACTGAAGCTTTCTTT,CASSLNSQGTEAFF
NA,NA,TRBJ2-1,TRBV4-2,TGTGCCGTCGACTCGAGCAATGAGCAGTTCTTC,CAVDSSNEQFF
NA,TRBD2,TRBJ2-3,TRBV7-9,TGTGCCAGCAGCTTACCTAGCGGGAGTGCAGATACGCAGTATTTT,CASSLPSGSADTQYF
NA,NA,TRBJ2-7,TRBV11-2,TGTGCCAGCACGCGACTAGGGGCCTACGAGCAGTACTTC,CASTRLGAYEQYF
NA,NA,TRBJ1-2,TRBV7-2,TGTGCCAGCAGCGTACAGCAGCAGACAAACTATGGCTACACCTTC,CASSVQQQTNYGYTF
once,NA,TRBJ2-1,TRBV2,TGTGCCAGCAGTGAAAGGGCTAGCGGAGGGGGTGAGCAGTTCTTC,CASSERASGGGEQFF
NA,TRBD2,TRBJ2-3,TRBV9,TGTGCCAGCAGCGTAGCCCCAGCGGGAGGCACAGATACGCAGTATTTT,CASSVAPAGGTDTQYF
NA,TRBD1,TRBJ2-3,TRBV5-1,TGCGCCAGCAGCTCAACAGGGGAAGGAGCCTGGGATACGCAGTATTTT,CASSSTGEGAWDTQYF
NA,TRBD2,TRBJ2-7,TRBV14,TGTGCCAGCAGCCCATTAGCGGGAGGCTCCTACGAGCAGTACTTC,CASSPLAGGSYEQYF
NA,TRBD1,TRBJ1-4,TRBV4-1,TGCGCCAGCAGCCGGGGACAGGGGGACATTGCTAATGAAAAACTGTTTTTT,CASSRGQGDIANEKLFF
NA,TRBD1,TRBJ1-1,TRBV10-3,TGTGCCATCAGGAGACAGGGTACGAACACTGAAGCTTTCTTT,CAIRRQGTNTEAFF
NA,TRBD1,TRBJ2-5,TRBV7-2,TGTGCCAGCAGCTTAGGGTCAGGGGGCAAGGGGACCCAGTACTTC,CASSLGSGGKGTQYF
NA,TRBD1,TRBJ2-7,TRBV7-6,TGTGCCAGCAGCTCCGGGACAGGGGTCCACGAGCAGTACTTC,CASSSGTGVHEQYF
few,TRBD2,TRBJ2-7,TRBV5-4,TGTGCCAGCAGCTTGGGGCTAGCGGGGAGCTCCTACGAGCAGTACTTC,CASSLGLAGSSYEQYF
NA,TRBD1,TRBJ2-7,TRBV27,TGTGCCAGCAGTCCTCGGACAGGATTCTACGAGCAGTACTTC,CASSPRTGFYEQYF
NA,TRBD1,TRBJ2-7,TRBV7-7,TGTGCCAGCAGCCTCCCCGGGACAGGGGGCCCAAAGAAGGGCTACGAGCAGTACTTC,CASSLPGTGGPKKGYEQYF
NA,NA,TRBJ2-5,TRBV12-5,TGTGCTAGTGGTTTGACAGCCCAAGAGACCCAGTACTTC,CASGLTAQETQYF
NA,TRBD2,TRBJ2-7,TRBV10-3,TGTGCCATCAGTGACCTAGGAGAGCGGGGCTACGAGCAGTACTTC,CAISDLGERGYEQYF
NA,TRBD2,TRBJ2-1,TRBV5-1,TGCGCCAGCAGCTTTTCCCCCACCGGGACTAGCGTCAATGAGCAGTTCTTC,CASSFSPTGTSVNEQFF
NA,TRBD1,TRBJ2-2,TRBV10-1,TGCGCCAGCAGTCGGGGGACAGGGTACACCGGGGAGCTGTTTTTT,CASSRGTGYTGELFF
NA,TRBD1,TRBJ2-1,TRBV9,TGTGCCAGCAGCGTAGCTCCCGGGACAGGGTCTGATGAGCAGTTCTTC,CASSVAPGTGSDEQFF
NA,NA,TRBJ1-2,TRBV7-2,TGTGCCAGCAGGGGGCAGGGGAACTATGGCTACACCTTC,CASRGQGNYGYTF
NA,TRBD2,TRBJ2-1,TRBV5-1,TGCGCCAGCAGTTCCGGGACTATCCTTGACAATGAGCAGTTCTTC,CASSSGTILDNEQFF
NA,NA,TRBJ1-2,TRBV19,TGTGCCAGTAGTTCAACAGGATTTGCCTATGGCTACACCTTC,CASSSTGFAYGYTF
NA,TRBD2,TRBJ2-7,TRBV27,TGTGCCAGCCCTGGGACTAGCGGACCCTACGAGCAGTACTTC,CASPGTSGPYEQYF
NA,TRBD2,TRBJ2-6,TRBV4-2,TGTGCCAGCAGCCCCCATAGCGGGATGCCTTCTGGGGCCAACGTCCTGACTTTC,CASSPHSGMPSGANVLTF
NA,TRBD1,TRBJ1-2,TRBV11-2,TGTGCCAGCAGCTTAGCGCCAATCAGCCAGGGGGCCCTATATGGCTACACCTTC,CASSLAPISQGALYGYTF